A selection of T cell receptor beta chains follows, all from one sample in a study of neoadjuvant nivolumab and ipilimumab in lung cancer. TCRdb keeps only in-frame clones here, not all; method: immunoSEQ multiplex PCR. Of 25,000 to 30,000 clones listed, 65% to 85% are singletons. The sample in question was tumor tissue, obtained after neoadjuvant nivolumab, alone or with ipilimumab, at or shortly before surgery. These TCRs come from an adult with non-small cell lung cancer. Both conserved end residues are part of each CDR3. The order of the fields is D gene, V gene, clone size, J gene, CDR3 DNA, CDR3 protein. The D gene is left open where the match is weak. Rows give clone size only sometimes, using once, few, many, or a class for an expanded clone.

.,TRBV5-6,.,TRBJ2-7,TGTGCCAGCAGCTTGAACTCCGAGCAGTACTTC,CASSLNSEQYF
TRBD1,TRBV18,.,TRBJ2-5,TGTGCCAGCTCACTTACTGGGACAGTCAAAGAGACCCAGTACTTC,CASSLTGTVKETQYF
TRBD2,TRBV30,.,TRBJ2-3,TGTGCCTGGAGTTTAGGTAGCGGGGATACGCAGTATTTT,CAWSLGSGDTQYF
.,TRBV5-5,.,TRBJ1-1,TGTGCCAGCAGTGGGGCGGGGGGGAACACTGAAGCTTTCTTT,CASSGAGGNTEAFF
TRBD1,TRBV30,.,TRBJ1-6,TGTGCCTGGAGTAGGGGACAGCCTAATTCACCCCTCCACTTT,CAWSRGQPNSPLHF
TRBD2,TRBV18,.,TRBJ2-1,TGTGCCAGCTCGCCCGGGACTAGCGGGAGGAATGAGCAGTTCTTC,CASSPGTSGRNEQFF
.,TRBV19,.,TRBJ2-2,TGTGCCAGTAGTCCTACTACCGGGACATTGAACACCGGGGAGCTGTTTTTT,CASSPTTGTLNTGELFF
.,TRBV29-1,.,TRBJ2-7,TGCAGCGTTGAACGGGGAACCTACGAGCAGTACTTC,CSVERGTYEQYF
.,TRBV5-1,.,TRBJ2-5,TGCGCCAGCAGCGGGGACGGAAGGCAAGAGACCCAGTACTTC,CASSGDGRQETQYF
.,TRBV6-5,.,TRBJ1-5,TGTGCCTCCCGAGGGTGGGGGGCAAATCAGCCCCAGCATTTT,CASRGWGANQPQHF
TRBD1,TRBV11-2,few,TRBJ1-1,TGTGCCAGCAGCTCGGGACAGTCGAACACTGAAGCTTTCTTT,CASSSGQSNTEAFF
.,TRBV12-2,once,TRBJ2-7,TGTGCAAGTCGCGCCGGGACTAGCAGGACCTACGAGCAGTACTTC,CASRAGTSRTYEQYF